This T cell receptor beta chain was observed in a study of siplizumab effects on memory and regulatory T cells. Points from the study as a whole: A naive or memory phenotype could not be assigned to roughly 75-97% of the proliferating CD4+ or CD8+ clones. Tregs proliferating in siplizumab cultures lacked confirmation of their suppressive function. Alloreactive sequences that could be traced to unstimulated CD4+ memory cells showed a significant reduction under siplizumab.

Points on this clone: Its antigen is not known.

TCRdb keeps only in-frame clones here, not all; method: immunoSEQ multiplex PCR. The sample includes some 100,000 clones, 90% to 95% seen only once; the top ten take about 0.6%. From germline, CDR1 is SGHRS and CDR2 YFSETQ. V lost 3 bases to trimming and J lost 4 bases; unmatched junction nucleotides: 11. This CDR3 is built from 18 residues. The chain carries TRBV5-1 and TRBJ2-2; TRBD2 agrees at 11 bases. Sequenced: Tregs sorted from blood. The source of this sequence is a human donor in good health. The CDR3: CASSSTIAGGPSTGELFF. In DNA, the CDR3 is TGCGCCAGCAGCTCCACTATAGCGGGAGGGCCCAGCACCGGGGAGCTGTTTTTT.